This TCR beta chain was captured in a study of T cells in severe cutaneous drug reactions. Study at large: RegiSCAR criteria gave all enrolled patients a probable or definite SJS/TEN or DRESS diagnosis. Patients in acute or recovery stage gave blister fluids/cells and PBMC. Whole-study findings and limits: Carbamazepine-induced Stevens-Johnson syndrome or toxic epidermal necrolysis patients showed strongly raised TRBV12-4, 25% to 35% in blister cells and about 4.8% in PBMC.

TCR subtype-specific primers in iRepertoire multiplex PCR prepared libraries for bulk and single-cell sequencing. Each sample contributed roughly 85-500 ng of RNA for bulk libraries. TCRdb reprocessed the multiplex PCR reads, with one entry per CDR3 protein and no DNA. This sample's clone table lists about 2,500 distinct CDR3 sequences. Sequenced patients had Stevens-Johnson syndrome or toxic epidermal necrolysis caused by carbamazepine. Comments on this clonotype: The antigen remains undetermined.

The germline CDR1 and CDR2 sequences are SNHLY and FYNNEI. The CDR3 has 15 residues. The chain combines TRBV2 with TRBJ2-1; there is no DNA to check the TCRdb D call of TRBD1. Material for sequencing was cells from a skin blister. The receptor was derived from a human donor with toxic epidermal necrolysis, a severe cutaneous drug reaction. CDR3 residues: CASSPGETAVNEQFF. The complete variable domain, with remaining parts taken from reference TRBV2 and TRBJ2-1, reads EPEVTQTPSHQVTQMGQEVILRCVPISNHLYFYWYRQILGQKVEFLVSFYNNEISEKSEIFDDQFSVERPDGSNFTLKIRSTKLEDSAMYFCASSPGETAVNEQFFGPGTRLTVL.